One and the same sample provided the 3 T cell receptor beta chains below, sequenced in a study of blood T cell repertoires in COVID-19 (dated by TCRdb to 2020 to 2021). Library method: the immunoSEQ multiplex PCR assay. This is the immuneACCESS table as TCRdb keeps it, with only in-frame sequences that have V and J called. A part of the clones is gone; compared with another copy, unresolved V genes explain less than half, and the rest is unexplained. This sample lists roughly 120,000 clones; around 90% were detected once. The ten largest account for around 3.2% of the sample. The sample comprised peripheral blood. Receptor source: a woman between 50 and 59 years old with acute or convalescent COVID-19.

This clone appeared a single time. The genes are TRBV2 and TRBJ2-1, with 8 positions matching TRBD2. V lost 6 bases and J lost 4; bases outside the gene matches: 5. This CDR3 contains 14 residues. The V gene's germline CDR1 is SNHLY and CDR2 FYNNEI. The CDR3, as DNA: TGTGCCAGCAGACCGGGAGGGGGATACAATGAGCAGTTCTTC. It codes for CASRPGGGYNEQFF.

This chain uses TRBV28 with TRBJ2-7, with a tentative D call TRBD2 (5 bases). Trimming took off 3 bases at V and 4 bases at J, with 19 bases between the two ends. The CDR3 runs to 16 residues. Germline CDR1 is MDHEN and CDR2 is SYDVKM. CDR3 sequence: CASSFGGFSSQYEQYF. CDR3 nucleotides: TGTGCCAGCAGTTTCGGCGGGTTTTCGTCTCAGTACGAGCAGTACTTC. Based on the CDR3 plus reference TRBV28 and TRBJ2-7, the full variable domain is DVKVTQSSRYLVKRTGEKVFLECVQDMDHENMFWYRQDPGLGLRLIYFSYDVKMKEKGDIPEGYSVSREKKERFSLILESASTNQTSMYLCASSFGGFSSQYEQYFGPGTRLTVT.

The gene calls are TRBV19 and TRBJ1-5, with no clear D. V lost 1 base and J 1 base, leaving 8 bases between the germline ends. The germline V gene has CDR1 LNHDA and CDR2 SQIVND (reference sequence). The CDR3 is 15 residues long. CDR3 bases: TGTGCCAGTAGTATAGCGGAGGGAAGCAATCAGCCCCAGCATTTT. Protein sequence: CASSIAEGSNQPQHF.